Presented here are 31 T cell receptor beta chains from one specimen sequenced in a study of T-cell reconstitution after alpha-beta-depleted transplantation in children. Preparing the TCRbeta library involved the use of unique molecular identifiers. TCRdb used MiXCR to reprocess the PCR reads, holding one entry per CDR3 protein. The table shows approximately 490,000 distinct CDR3 sequences, with about 11% occurring only once. The sequences come from PBMCs, collected before TCRalphabeta/CD19-depleted stem cell transplant. These receptors all stem from a child aged 2-15 years with inherited bone marrow failure, due to receive a stem cell transplant.

The rearrangement uses TRBV29-1 and TRBJ2-1; 11 bases fit TRBD1. The CDR3 extends over 16 amino acids. Per the germline V gene, CDR1 is SQVTM and CDR2 is ANQGSEA. With V trimmed by 5 bases and J by 4 bases, 10 bases remained unmatched. CDR3 sequence: CSVNPRDRGNYNEQFF. DNA of the CDR3: TGCAGCGTTAACCCAAGGGACAGGGGGAATTACAATGAGCAGTTCTTC.

There are a few counts of this clonotype. The chain employs TRBV20-1 and TRBJ2-7; 12 positions agree with TRBD2. Germline CDR1 and CDR2: DFQATT and SNEGSKA (reference sequence). This CDR3 spans 14 amino acids. J was trimmed by 1 base and V by 5 bases; bases with no gene match: 3. CDR3 DNA sequence: TGCAGTGCTCTAGCGGGAGGGGTGTCCTACGAGCAGTACTTC. This gives the protein CSALAGGVSYEQYF.

The sample holds many counts of this clonotype. One end of the junction does not line up with germline, which may come from a read error. V usage is TRBV7-2 and J usage is TRBJ1-5; D ambiguous. Germline CDR1 and CDR2: SGHTA and FQGNSA. This CDR3 spans 8 amino acids. CDR3 DNA sequence: TGTGCCAGCAGCCCGAGACGTTTT. Its protein is CASSPRRF.

This clonotype was seen ten or more times. The chain couples TRBV18 to TRBJ2-6; D perhaps matches TRBD1 (7 bases). Trimming cost V 6 bases and J 0 bases, with 15 bases left between them. CDR3 size: 17 residues. Germline CDR1 and CDR2: KGHSH and LQKENI. The CDR3 coding sequence is TGTGCCAGCTCGGAGGGACAGCCGAGCTCTGGGGCCAACGTCCTGACTTTC. As protein: CASSEGQPSSGANVLTF.

This clonotype was counted ten times or more. The chain is built from TRBV6-1 and TRBJ1-6; D is unclear. The V gene's germline CDR1 is MNHNS and CDR2 SASEGT. This CDR3 is 13 amino acids long. The V gene lost 10 bases and the J gene lost 5 bases, with 12 bases spanning the gap. CDR3 DNA: TGTGCCACCGCGGGCCTCCATAATTCACCCCTCCACTTT. Amino acids: CATAGLHNSPLHF.

The table lists this clonotype with many counts. CDR3: CASSQDTVAGRAGELFF. The CDR3, as DNA: TGCGCCAGCAGCCAAGATACGGTAGCGGGAAGGGCCGGGGAGCTGTTTTTT. The V call is TRBV4-1, the J call TRBJ2-2, with 8 bases fitting TRBD2. The V and J ends lost 0 bases and 6 bases, in that order; junction bases with no gene match: 9. The V gene's germline CDR1 is MGHRA and CDR2 YSYEKL. This CDR3 comprises 17 residues.

In nucleotides, the CDR3 is TGTGCCAGTAGTATGGGGACTAGCGGGAGCCCCGCCTACAATGAGCAGTTCTTC. Its protein product is CASSMGTSGSPAYNEQFF. The chain employs TRBV19 and TRBJ2-1, with TRBD2 identical over 14 bases. CDR1 is LNHDA, CDR2 SQIVND, per germline (reference sequence). This CDR3 has 18 residues. V dropped 3 bases and J dropped 2; count of bases not matched to a gene: 6.

Many counts were recorded for this clonotype. The chain uses TRBV6-5 and TRBJ2-7; weak D call: TRBD2 (6 bases). The V gene lost 0 bases and the J gene lost 5 bases, with 17 bases spanning the gap. The CDR3 sequence is 16 residues long. Germline CDR1 MNHEY, CDR2 SVGAGI. In DNA form, the CDR3 reads TGTGCCAGCAGTTACTCAGGACTCGTGGGGGGTCACGAGCAGTACTTC. Amino acids: CASSYSGLVGGHEQYF.

The rearrangement links TRBV5-1 to TRBJ2-6; D perhaps matches TRBD1 (5 bases). Per the germline V gene, CDR1 is SGHRS and CDR2 is YFSETQ. V was shortened by 0 bases and J by 2 bases, with 9 bases between the two germline ends. The CDR3 covers 16 residues. In nucleotides, the CDR3 is TGCGCCAGCAGCTTGGTAGCAGGGCCTGGGGCCAACGTCCTGACTTTC. This translates into CASSLVAGPGANVLTF.

Turning to this clonotype: With a much larger clone just one base away, this may be a read error. The chain has TRBV3-1 and TRBJ2-1, with TRBD1 identical over 9 bases. This CDR3 is 19 amino acids long. The junction had 19 bases not matched to a gene; V was cut back by 10 bases and J by 0 bases. CDR1 and CDR2 from the germline V gene are LGHDT and YNNKEL (reference sequence). CDR3 nucleotide sequence: TGTGCCATCAGTCCCCATCCGGGACAGGGTTCAAGCTCCTACAATGAGCAGTTCTTC. Translation: CAISPHPGQGSSSYNEQFF.

There are many counts of this clonotype. The rearrangement uses TRBV30 and TRBJ2-1; weak D call: TRBD2 (5 bases). Trimming removed 7 bases at V and 0 bases at J, with 10 bases between. Germline CDR1 and CDR2: GTSNPN and SVGIG (reference sequence). The CDR3 loop spans 13 amino acids. The CDR3: CALIANSYNEQFF. As DNA, the CDR3 is TGTGCCTTAATAGCGAACTCCTACAATGAGCAGTTCTTC.

This clonotype showed up many times. The genes are TRBV4-3 and TRBJ2-7; D is perhaps TRBD1 (5 bases). Trimming stripped 1 base from V and 6 bases from J, with 16 bases between. The germline CDR1 and CDR2 sequences are LGHNA and YSLEER. CDR3 length equals 15 residues. The CDR3 reads CASSQVWSRAPEQYF. The DNA for the CDR3 is TGCGCCAGCAGCCAAGTCTGGTCCAGGGCCCCCGAGCAGTACTTC.

This clonotype appeared many times. The V and J genes are TRBV7-2 and TRBJ2-1; 15 bases fit TRBD2. Germline loops: CDR1 SGHTA, CDR2 FQGNSA. The CDR3 has 20 amino acids. The V and J ends lost 5 bases and 0 bases, in that order; junction bases with no gene match: 11. The CDR3, as DNA: TGTGCCAGCAGCAGACCGGGACTAGCGGGAGGTCCCTACTCCTACAATGAGCAGTTCTTC. Protein: CASSRPGLAGGPYSYNEQFF.

This clonotype was recorded at least ten times. The V call is TRBV10-2, the J call TRBJ1-2, with TRBD1 identical over 9 bases. This CDR3 contains 14 residues. Germline loops: CDR1 WSHSY, CDR2 SAAADI. The V and J ends lost 6 bases and 4 bases, in that order; junction bases with no gene match: 6. CDR3 sequence (DNA): TGCGCCAGCAGGATACCGGGACAGGGCTATGGCTACACCTTC. Translating gives CASRIPGQGYGYTF.

Many counts were recorded for this clonotype. The chain joins TRBV4-3 to TRBJ2-7, with D tentatively TRBD1 (5 bases). This CDR3 has 14 residues. The V gene's germline CDR1 is LGHNA and CDR2 YSLEER. V was trimmed by 4 bases and J by 1 base, leaving 11 bases between them. DNA of the CDR3: TGCGCCAGCAGCCTAGACAGTGCTTCCTACGAGCAGTACTTC. It is translated as CASSLDSASYEQYF.

This clonotype showed up just a few times. The rearrangement uses TRBV5-1 and TRBJ2-2, with 13 bases matching TRBD2. The germline CDR1 and CDR2 sequences are SGHRS and YFSETQ. V gave up 6 bases and J gave up 0 bases; unmatched junction bases: 5. The CDR3 covers 17 residues. The CDR3 DNA is TGCGCCAGCATCGCCGGGACTAGCGGGGCGAACACCGGGGAGCTGTTTTTT. Translation gives CASIAGTSGANTGELFF.

This clonotype was recorded many times. The chain joins TRBV5-8 to TRBJ2-2; 8 bases align to TRBD2. V lost 2 bases, J lost 3 bases, and 6 bases stayed unmatched. Germline-derived CDR1 and CDR2 are SGHTS and YDEGEE. The CDR3 runs 16 residues. CDR3 loop: CASSLYGRVYTGELFF. The CDR3 DNA is TGTGCCAGCAGCTTATACGGGAGGGTCTACACCGGGGAGCTGTTTTTT.

This clonotype showed up many times. This chain joins TRBV5-1 and TRBJ2-1; 10 positions agree with TRBD1. The CDR3 covers 14 residues. V gave up 3 bases and J gave up 9 bases; unmatched junction bases: 6. Germline CDR1 reads SGHRS; CDR2 reads YFSETQ. CDR3 nucleotide sequence: TGCGCCAGCAGCTCGCGACAGGGGGCGAGTGAGCAGTTCTTC. The encoded protein is CASSSRQGASEQFF.

This clonotype was observed at least ten times. The chain couples TRBV18 to TRBJ1-1, with no clear D. CDR1 KGHSH and CDR2 LQKENI come from the germline V gene. Trimming took off 6 bases at V and 9 bases at J, with 17 bases between the two ends. This CDR3 has 13 residues. CDR3 nucleotide sequence: TGTGCCAGCTCTCACGAGAAACAAGGGCAAGCTTTCTTT. Translation gives CASSHEKQGQAFF.

This clonotype came up many times. The rearrangement uses TRBV27 and TRBJ1-1; no clear D. V lost 2 bases, J lost 4 bases, and 11 bases lay in between. The CDR3 is 14 residues long. Looked up from germline, CDR1 is MNHEY and CDR2 is SMNVEV (reference sequence). The CDR3 sequence is CASSLRQPFTEAFF. The DNA of the CDR3 is TGTGCCAGCAGTTTAAGGCAGCCCTTCACTGAAGCTTTCTTT.

The table lists this clonotype with many counts. The chain is built from TRBV9 and TRBJ2-1; D might be TRBD2 (6 bases). CDR3 length: 15 amino acids. Trimming cost V 0 bases and J 10 bases, with 17 bases left between them. Germline assignment: CDR1 SGDLS and CDR2 YYNGEE. CDR3 coding DNA: TGTGCCAGCAGCGTAGAAACGGGAGAATCGCAAGAGCAGTTCTTC. Translated: CASSVETGESQEQFF.

Worth noting for this clonotype: The junction and the germline gene differ at one end; a read error may be behind it. The chain couples TRBV4-3 to TRBJ2-1, with 8 bases matching TRBD2. The CDR3 totals 17 residues. In germline, CDR1 is LGHNA, CDR2 YSLEER. CDR3 protein: CAGSPREGAGVSGEQFF. The DNA of the CDR3 is TGCGCCGGCAGCCCCAGGGAAGGAGCGGGAGTCTCGGGTGAGCAGTTCTTC.

In its sample, this clonotype was seen many times. The chain joins TRBV12-3 or TRBV12-4 to TRBJ2-3; D is ambiguous. This CDR3 is 14 amino acids long. V lost 6 bases, J lost 4 bases, and 14 bases lay in between. Here the CDR3 DNA reads TGTGCCAGCAGCCCGCTCTTGGCGGCAGATACGCAGTATTTT. Residues: CASSPLLAADTQYF.

V usage is TRBV12-3 or TRBV12-4 and J usage is TRBJ1-5; D not certain. The V end was cut by 4 bases, the J end by 5 bases, with 15 bases between. The CDR3 loop spans 15 amino acids. The CDR3 coding sequence is TGTGCCAGCAGTTCTGACCTCGCTGCCTATCAGCCCCAGCATTTT. Translation gives CASSSDLAAYQPQHF.

The chain uses TRBV27 and TRBJ1-6; perhaps TRBD1 as D (5 bases). Per germline, CDR1 MNHEY and CDR2 SMNVEV (reference sequence). The V and J ends lost 1 base and 9 bases respectively, with 10 bases between them. The CDR3 runs to 14 residues. This CDR3 is CASSLWGGGSPLHF. The CDR3 DNA reads as TGTGCCAGCAGTTTATGGGGGGGAGGTTCACCCCTCCACTTT.

The chain couples TRBV20-1 to TRBJ1-1, with a weak D call TRBD1 (6 bases). The CDR3 consists of 15 residues. CDR1 and CDR2 (germline): DFQATT, SNEGSKA (reference sequence). The V gene lost 0 bases and the J gene lost 4 bases, with 15 bases spanning the gap. Here the CDR3 DNA reads TGCAGTGCTAGAGATTCCCGGGGGCCGAGCACTGAAGCTTTCTTT. Translating gives CSARDSRGPSTEAFF.

V is TRBV10-1 and J is TRBJ2-1; D call uncertain. Trimming cost V 0 bases and J 2 bases, with 8 bases left between them. Germline CDR1 is WNHNN and CDR2 is SYGVQD (reference sequence). This CDR3 contains 15 residues. The CDR3 DNA reads TGCGCCAGCAGTGAGTCCGGCGGAACCTACAATGAGCAGTTCTTC. This translates into CASSESGGTYNEQFF.

Many counts were recorded for this clonotype. This chain joins TRBV7-2 and TRBJ2-3; tentatively, D is TRBD1 (6 bases). The V gene lost 0 bases and the J gene lost 4 bases, with 8 bases spanning the gap. CDR3 length: 14 amino acids. CDR1 is SGHTA, CDR2 FQGNSA, per germline. Written as DNA, the CDR3 is TGTGCCAGCAGCTTAGCCCACAGGGCAGATACGCAGTATTTT. Translated, it gives CASSLAHRADTQYF.

This clonotype was picked up many times. The chain has TRBV4-3 and TRBJ2-1; 8 nucleotides align to TRBD2. Germline CDR1 is LGHNA and CDR2 is YSLEER. CDR3 size: 14 residues. The J segment lost 7 bases and the V segment lost 6 bases, leaving 8 bases of the junction unmatched. DNA of the CDR3: TGCGCCAGCAGTTGGGCGGGAGGTGGGAATGAGCAGTTCTTC. Residues: CASSWAGGGNEQFF.

There are a few counts of this clonotype. The chain couples TRBV7-2 to TRBJ2-3; weak D call: TRBD1 (5 bases). V lost 1 base to trimming and J lost 4 bases, with 18 bases between them. CDR1 and CDR2 (germline): SGHTA, FQGNSA. The CDR3 has 17 amino acids. The CDR3 DNA reads as TGTGCCAGCAGCTTAGGTTGGGGCTCGGGCGACTCAGATACGCAGTATTTT. Amino acids: CASSLGWGSGDSDTQYF. Full variable domain (remainder filled in from reference TRBV7-2 and TRBJ2-3): GAGVSQSPSNKVTEKGKDVELRCDPISGHTALYWYRQSLGQGLEFLIYFQGNSAPDKSGLPSDRFSAERTGGSVSTLTIQRTQQEDSAVYLCASSLGWGSGDSDTQYFGPGTRLTVL.

This clonotype appeared many times. The V and J genes are TRBV7-9 and TRBJ1-2; D is perhaps TRBD1 (6 bases). The CDR3 spans 13 residues. The germline gives CDR1 SEHNR, CDR2 FQNEAQ (reference sequence). V was cut by 5 bases and J by 7 bases, with 14 bases left in between. CDR3 DNA: TGTGCCAGCAGCCTTCTTGGGACATCTGGCTACACCTTC. It translates to CASSLLGTSGYTF.